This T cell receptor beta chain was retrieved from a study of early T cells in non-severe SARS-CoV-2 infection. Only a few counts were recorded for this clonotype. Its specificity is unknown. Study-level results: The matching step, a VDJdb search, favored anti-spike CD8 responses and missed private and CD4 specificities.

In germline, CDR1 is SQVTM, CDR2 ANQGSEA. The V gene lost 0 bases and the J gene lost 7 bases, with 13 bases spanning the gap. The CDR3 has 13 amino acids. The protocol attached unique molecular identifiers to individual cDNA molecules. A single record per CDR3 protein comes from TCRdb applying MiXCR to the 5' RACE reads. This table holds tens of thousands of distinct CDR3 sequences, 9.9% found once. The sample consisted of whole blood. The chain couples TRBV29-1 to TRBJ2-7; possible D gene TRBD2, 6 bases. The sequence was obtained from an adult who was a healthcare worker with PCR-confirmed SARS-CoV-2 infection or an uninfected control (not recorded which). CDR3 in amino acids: CSVEDNLAGEQYF. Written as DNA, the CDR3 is TGCAGCGTTGAAGATAATTTGGCGGGAGAGCAGTACTTC.